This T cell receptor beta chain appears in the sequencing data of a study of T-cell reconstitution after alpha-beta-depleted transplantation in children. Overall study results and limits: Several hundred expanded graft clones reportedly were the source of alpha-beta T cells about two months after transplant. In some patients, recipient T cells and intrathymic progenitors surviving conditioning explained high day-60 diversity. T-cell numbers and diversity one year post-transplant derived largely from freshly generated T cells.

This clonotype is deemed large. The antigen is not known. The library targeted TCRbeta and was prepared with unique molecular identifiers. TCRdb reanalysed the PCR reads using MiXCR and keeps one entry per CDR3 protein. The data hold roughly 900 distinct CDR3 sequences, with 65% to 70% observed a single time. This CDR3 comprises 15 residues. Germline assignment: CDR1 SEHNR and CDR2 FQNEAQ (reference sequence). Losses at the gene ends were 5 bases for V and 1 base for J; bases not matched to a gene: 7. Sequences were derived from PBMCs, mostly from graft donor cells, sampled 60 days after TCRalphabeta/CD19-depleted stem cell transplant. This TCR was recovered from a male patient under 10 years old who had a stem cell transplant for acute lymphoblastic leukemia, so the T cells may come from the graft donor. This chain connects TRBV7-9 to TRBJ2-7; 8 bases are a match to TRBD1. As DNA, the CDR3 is TGTGCCAGCAGCGCCAGGACAGGGATTTCCTACGAGCAGTACTTC. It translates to CASSARTGISYEQYF.